This passage covers 20 T cell receptor beta chains from one sample sequenced in a study of blood T cell repertoires in COVID-19. TCRdb keeps only in-frame clones here, not all; method: immunoSEQ multiplex PCR. The table has over 15,000 clones, roughly 90% seen once. Sequenced input: peripheral blood. These receptor sequences come from a human donor in a cohort sampled during active COVID-19. The donor label of this sample is uncertain.

The chain links TRBV5-4 to TRBJ2-1; TRBD1 aligns across 8 bases. Germline V CDR1 and CDR2: SGHNT, YYREEE (reference sequence). V trimming: 5 bases; J trimming: 3 bases; junction bases outside the gene matches: 10. The CDR3 is 16 residues long. This CDR3 reads CASSPRTGRNYNEQFF. The CDR3, as DNA: TGTGCCAGCAGTCCACGGACAGGGAGAAACTACAATGAGCAGTTCTTC.

This chain joins TRBV7-2 and TRBJ2-3; D gene ambiguous. CDR3 length equals 12 residues. Germline CDR1 and CDR2: SGHTA and FQGNSA. V was trimmed by 6 bases and J by 0 bases, leaving 4 bases between them. The CDR3 region has the DNA TGTGCCAGCAGTTATAGCACAGATACGCAGTATTTT. It codes for CASSYSTDTQYF.

The chain joins TRBV27 to TRBJ2-7; 11 bases line up with TRBD2. CDR3 size: 15 residues. Germline CDR1 reads MNHEY; CDR2 reads SMNVEV (reference sequence). Germline trimming cut 6 bases from V and 3 bases from J; bases unmatched to any gene: 7. CDR3: CASRTGTSGYYEQYF. DNA of the CDR3: TGTGCCAGCAGGACCGGGACTAGCGGATACTACGAGCAGTACTTC.

The V call is TRBV19, the J call TRBJ1-5; 7 positions agree with TRBD1. This CDR3 has 14 residues. V dropped 4 bases and J dropped 5; count of bases not matched to a gene: 5. Germline V lookup: CDR1 LNHDA, CDR2 SQIVND (reference sequence). The CDR3 coding sequence is TGTGCCAGTAGTACAGGGGGTAGGTATCAGCCCCAGCATTTT. Its protein product is CASSTGGRYQPQHF.

The chain couples TRBV7-8 to TRBJ1-1; 9 bases agree with TRBD1. CDR1 is SGHVS and CDR2 is FQNEAQ in the germline V gene. This CDR3 has 14 residues. The ends lost 4 bases at V and 5 bases at J; junction bases unmatched: 5. The CDR3 nucleotides are TGTGCCAGCAGCTCCGGGACAGGGAGGACTGAAGCTTTCTTT. Translation gives CASSSGTGRTEAFF.

The chain joins TRBV19 to TRBJ1-1; a possible D gene is TRBD1 (5 bases). The V end was cut by 4 bases, the J end by 7 bases, with 13 bases between. This CDR3 is built from 13 residues. CDR1 is LNHDA, CDR2 SQIVND, per germline (reference sequence). CDR3 DNA sequence: TGTGCCAGTAGTACGGGGGGGGGAAGTGAAGCTTTCTTT. This gives the protein CASSTGGGSEAFF.

The rearrangement joins TRBV5-1 to TRBJ2-1, with TRBD1 identical over 9 bases. Germline CDR1 and CDR2: SGHRS and YFSETQ. CDR3 size: 14 residues. The J segment lost 9 bases and the V segment lost 3 bases, leaving 7 bases of the junction unmatched. The CDR3 loop is CASSSQQGAGEQFF. In DNA form, the CDR3 reads TGCGCCAGCAGCTCGCAACAGGGGGCAGGTGAGCAGTTCTTC.

This chain links TRBV12-5 with TRBJ2-1; 7 nucleotides align to TRBD2. The CDR3 sequence is 15 residues long. Germline V gene data show CDR1 as LGHNT and CDR2 as FRNRAP. V gave up 6 bases and J gave up 9 bases; unmatched junction bases: 14. The CDR3 reads CASGPTAGVGGEQFF. As DNA, the CDR3 is TGTGCTAGTGGCCCCACGGCGGGAGTCGGAGGTGAGCAGTTCTTC.

The CDR3 loop reads CASSLGGGSYNEQFF. As DNA, the CDR3 is TGTGCCAGCAGCTTGGGCGGGGGCTCCTACAATGAGCAGTTCTTC. This chain joins TRBV11-3 and TRBJ2-1, with TRBD2 matching 7 bases. CDR1 and CDR2 (germline): SGHNT, YENEEA. The CDR3 covers 15 residues. V trimming: 3 bases; J trimming: 0 bases; junction bases outside the gene matches: 2. The entire variable domain, with the rest obtained from reference TRBV11-3 and TRBJ2-1, is as follows: EAGVVQSPRYKIIEKKQPVAFWCNPISGHNTLYWYLQNLGQGPELLIRYENEEAVDDSQLPKDRFSAERLKGVDSTLKIQPAELGDSAVYLCASSLGGGSYNEQFFGPGTRLTVL.

The CDR3 loop is CATSRGLAGSEETQYF. As DNA, the CDR3 is TGTGCCACCAGCAGAGGGCTAGCGGGTTCTGAAGAGACCCAGTACTTC. The chain carries TRBV15 and TRBJ2-5, with 8 nucleotides matching TRBD2. Trimming took 1 base from V and 3 from J; bases not matched to a gene: 7. Germline CDR1 LNHNV, CDR2 YYDKDF (reference sequence). The CDR3 has 16 residues.

The chain joins TRBV9 to TRBJ2-1; the match to TRBD2 covers 9 bases. The V and J ends lost 3 bases and 4 bases, in that order; junction bases with no gene match: 2. This CDR3 comprises 14 residues. Germline CDR1 reads SGDLS; CDR2 reads YYNGEE. The CDR3 nucleotides are TGTGCCAGCAGCGCTAGCGGGACTTACAATGAGCAGTTCTTC. It encodes CASSASGTYNEQFF.

The rearrangement joins TRBV7-6 to TRBJ2-7; 16 bases fit TRBD2. Trimming at V came to 5 bases and at J to 4 bases, leaving 5 bases not matched to a gene. Germline V gene sequence: CDR1 SGHVS, CDR2 FNYEAQ. This CDR3 has 16 residues. The DNA of the CDR3 is TGTGCCAGCAGCCAGGGACTAGCGGGAGGGGGGTACGAGCAGTACTTC. This codes for CASSQGLAGGGYEQYF.

This chain links TRBV6-2 or TRBV6-3 with TRBJ2-7; 8 nucleotides match TRBD1. Germline assignment: CDR1 MNHEY and CDR2 SVGEGT. The junction had 19 bases not matched to a gene; V was cut back by 2 bases and J by 1 base. CDR3 size: 20 residues. CDR3 nucleotide sequence: TGTGCCAGCAGTTACACTATCGATAACCCCAGACAGGGGCAGTCCTACGAGCAGTACTTC. Translated: CASSYTIDNPRQGQSYEQYF.

The genes are TRBV19 and TRBJ2-3; 12 bases are shared with TRBD2. The CDR3 is made up of 15 amino acids. Germline V gives CDR1 LNHDA, CDR2 SQIVND (reference sequence). V lost 6 bases, J lost 6 bases, and 7 bases stayed unmatched. CDR3 in DNA: TGTGCCAGTAGGGCTAGCGGGAGGGGATACGATACGCAGTATTTT. Translation: CASRASGRGYDTQYF.

V usage is TRBV7-9 and J usage is TRBJ2-5; 8 bases are a match to TRBD2. The ends lost 3 bases at V and 5 bases at J; junction bases unmatched: 8. The length of the CDR3 is 15 residues. The germline V gene has CDR1 SEHNR and CDR2 FQNEAQ (reference sequence). CDR3 protein: CASSFRAGGLETQYF. The CDR3 coding sequence is TGTGCCAGCAGCTTCCGCGCGGGAGGCTTGGAGACCCAGTACTTC.

The gene calls are TRBV3-1 (or the pseudogene TRBV3-2) and TRBJ2-4; TRBD1 is a possible D gene (6 bases). V lost 10 bases and J 6 bases, leaving 16 bases between the germline ends. CDR1 is LGHDT and CDR2 is YNNKEL in the germline V gene (reference sequence). The CDR3 totals 13 residues. CDR3 nucleotides: TGTGCCACGATGGACAGTTCAAGAAACATTCAGTACTTC. Residues: CATMDSSRNIQYF.

This clone was picked up a small number of times. The chain has TRBV5-1 and TRBJ1-1; maybe TRBD1 (5 bases). This CDR3 is built from 14 residues. Deletions cut 0 bases from V and 1 base from J, with 7 bases between. Germline V lookup: CDR1 SGHRS, CDR2 YFSETQ. CDR3 nucleotide sequence: TGCGCCAGCAGCTTGGAGGGGCCGAACACTGAAGCTTTCTTT. The encoded protein is CASSLEGPNTEAFF.

The J gene is TRBJ1-1, the V gene TRBV5-1; D may be TRBD1 (5 bases). Trimming shortened V by 4 bases and J by 3 bases, and 16 bases separated the two germline ends. CDR1 SGHRS and CDR2 YFSETQ come from the germline V gene. This CDR3 comprises 15 residues. CDR3 DNA sequence: TGCGCCAGCAGCCCAGGATCACGGGGGGACACTGAAGCTTTCTTT. This encodes CASSPGSRGDTEAFF.

A few counts support this clone. The chain uses TRBV11-2 and TRBJ1-2; D not certain. V dropped 5 bases and J dropped 4 bases, with 8 bases sitting between them. Per germline, CDR1 SGHAT and CDR2 FQNNGV. The CDR3 runs to 12 residues. CDR3 nucleotide sequence: TGTGCCAGCAGCCAAACATCCTATGGCTACACCTTC. Amino acids: CASSQTSYGYTF.

The chain uses TRBV11-2 and TRBJ2-1; no reliable D call. This CDR3 has 12 amino acids. The germline CDR1 and CDR2 sequences are SGHAT and FQNNGV. Trimming stripped 3 bases from V and 8 bases from J, with 8 bases between. CDR3 loop: CASSFPSDEQFF. The CDR3 DNA reads TGTGCCAGCAGCTTCCCTTCTGATGAGCAGTTCTTC.